Below, 3 T cell receptor beta chains from the same sample are listed, as sequenced in a study of blood T cell repertoires in COVID-19. TCRdb's copy holds only in-frame clones and misses some; the assay was immunoSEQ multiplex PCR. Here the sample spans some 310,000 clones, roughly 90% being singletons. Sequences were obtained from peripheral blood. The receptors come from a woman between 35 and 50 years old with COVID-19, enrolled during active disease.

This clone was observed a single time. This chain joins TRBV5-4 and TRBJ2-7; D unclear. Trimming took off 1 base at V and 6 bases at J, with 8 bases between the two ends. This CDR3 has 12 residues. The germline gives CDR1 SGHNT, CDR2 YYREEE (reference sequence). The CDR3 nucleotides read TGTGCCAGCAGCTTGAGTACGCGCGAGCAGTACTTC. Translation: CASSLSTREQYF.

The chain combines TRBV3-1 (or the pseudogene TRBV3-2) with TRBJ2-3, with 9 bases matching TRBD1. The CDR3 covers 16 residues. Germline lookup yields CDR1 LGHDT and CDR2 YNNKEL (reference sequence). V dropped 4 bases and J dropped 1; count of bases not matched to a gene: 6. Written as DNA, the CDR3 is TGTGCCAGCAGCCTTTACAGGGGGCGAGGCACAGATACGCAGTATTTT. Translated, it gives CASSLYRGRGTDTQYF.

This clone occurred once. This chain uses TRBV28 with TRBJ1-2, with D perhaps TRBD1 (5 bases). V lost 2 bases and J lost 12, with 13 bases in between. Germline V gene lookup returns CDR1 MDHEN and CDR2 SYDVKM. The CDR3 extends over 12 amino acids. The CDR3 here is CASSLIAGINTF. CDR3 nucleotide sequence: TGTGCCAGCAGTTTAATCGCAGGGATAAACACCTTC.